This passage covers 13 T cell receptor beta chains from one sample sequenced in a study of OX40 agonist ivuxolimab in advanced cancers. TCRdb keeps only in-frame clones here, not all; method: immunoSEQ multiplex PCR. This sample has about 66,000 clones, with about 81% found just once. The sequencing used CD4+ or CD8+ T cells sorted from blood, collected in a trial of the OX40 agonist ivuxolimab. The receptors stem from an adult with an advanced solid tumor such as melanoma, head and neck, liver or kidney cancer.

This clone was seen just once. This chain's CDR3 is CSARPEAEAFF. In DNA form, the CDR3 reads TGCAGTGCTAGACCAGAGGCTGAAGCTTTCTTT. The rearrangement uses TRBV20-1 and TRBJ1-1; D call uncertain. The CDR3 runs 11 residues. Germline V CDR1 and CDR2: DFQATT, SNEGSKA (reference sequence). The ends were cut back, 2 bases at V and 6 bases at J, with 7 bases in the middle.

The chain uses TRBV27 and TRBJ1-3; 7 positions agree with TRBD1. Germline V gives CDR1 MNHEY, CDR2 SMNVEV (reference sequence). V lost 5 bases, J lost 3 bases, and 7 bases stayed unmatched. This CDR3 contains 15 residues. The CDR3 nucleotides read TGTGCCAGCAGTCCCAGGGGGTTAGGTGGAAACACCATATATTTT. This encodes CASSPRGLGGNTIYF.

This chain uses TRBV4-2 with TRBJ2-5; 13 nucleotides match TRBD2. V dropped 0 bases and J dropped 3; count of bases not matched to a gene: 1. CDR1 and CDR2 from the germline V gene are LGHNA and YNFKEQ. This CDR3 is 16 amino acids long. This CDR3 is CASSQDGTSGEETQYF. The CDR3 nucleotides read TGTGCCAGCAGCCAAGATGGGACTAGCGGGGAAGAGACCCAGTACTTC.

The V gene is TRBV2, the J gene TRBJ1-2; D is undetermined. This CDR3 comprises 14 residues. CDR1 is SNHLY and CDR2 is FYNNEI in the germline V gene. V lost 2 bases, J lost 4 bases, and 11 bases lay in between. CDR3: CASSERMESYGYTF. The CDR3 DNA reads as TGTGCCAGCAGTGAAAGGATGGAGAGCTATGGCTACACCTTC. Combining the CDR3 with reference TRBV2 and TRBJ1-2 gives the whole variable domain EPEVTQTPSHQVTQMGQEVILRCVPISNHLYFYWYRQILGQKVEFLVSFYNNEISEKSEIFDDQFSVERPDGSNFTLKIRSTKLEDSAMYFCASSERMESYGYTFGSGTRLTVV.

This clone was counted a few times. The CDR3 nucleotides read TGTGCCTGGAGTTACGGAACAAGCACAGATACGCAGTATTTT. Protein sequence: CAWSYGTSTDTQYF. The chain has TRBV30 and TRBJ2-3; D not certain. V was shortened by 2 bases and J by 0 bases, with 9 bases between the two germline ends. Germline-derived CDR1 and CDR2 are GTSNPN and SVGIG (reference sequence). The CDR3 has 14 residues.

This clone was counted a single time. V is TRBV6-5 and J is TRBJ1-1; D not certain. This CDR3 is built from 15 residues. Germline loops: CDR1 MNHEY, CDR2 SVGAGI. V lost 0 bases and J 9 bases, leaving 17 bases between the germline ends. The CDR3 is CASSYSRESSGKAFF. The CDR3 DNA reads TGTGCCAGCAGTTACTCGAGGGAGAGCTCCGGCAAAGCTTTCTTT.

The V call is TRBV5-1, the J call TRBJ2-7; 8 bases are a match to TRBD2. The V gene end was trimmed by 5 bases and the J gene end by 2 bases; junction bases not matched to a gene: 3. CDR1 and CDR2 from the germline V gene are SGHRS and YFSETQ. The CDR3 is 13 residues long. CDR3 nucleotide sequence: TGCGCCAGCAGACTAGCGGTTACCTACGAGCAGTACTTC. Translation gives CASRLAVTYEQYF.

The chain combines TRBV5-4 with TRBJ2-1; D call uncertain. Per the germline V gene, CDR1 is SGHNT and CDR2 is YYREEE (reference sequence). V was pared by 0 bases and J by 4 bases, with 8 bases between. The CDR3 runs to 14 residues. The CDR3 DNA reads TGTGCCAGCAGCTTGGATGGTGATTACAATGAGCAGTTCTTC. It encodes CASSLDGDYNEQFF.

The rearrangement links TRBV4-2 to TRBJ2-7; D is undetermined. CDR1 and CDR2 (germline): LGHNA, YNFKEQ. Trimming cost V 0 bases and J 0 bases, with 6 bases left between them. CDR3 length equals 14 residues. CDR3 DNA sequence: TGTGCCAGCAGCCAAGAGTATCGCTCCTACGAGCAGTACTTC. Protein sequence: CASSQEYRSYEQYF.

The rearrangement links TRBV7-7 to TRBJ2-2; D gene ambiguous. Germline values: CDR1 SSHAT, CDR2 FNYEAQ (reference sequence). The CDR3 consists of 12 residues. In nucleotides, the CDR3 is TGTGCTATAGGGAAGAACACCGGGGAGCTGTTTTTT. Protein: CAIGKNTGELFF.

The CDR3 nucleotides are TGCGCCAGCAGCTTGGCCACGTCGTACAAGAACACTGAAGCTTTCTTT. Its protein is CASSLATSYKNTEAFF. This chain joins TRBV5-1 and TRBJ1-1; D is unclear. CDR3 length: 16 residues. V lost 0 bases to trimming and J lost 1 base, with 13 bases between them. Germline V lookup: CDR1 SGHRS, CDR2 YFSETQ.

The chain uses TRBV2 and TRBJ2-7; no firm D call. The CDR3 loop spans 12 amino acids. V lost 7 bases to trimming and J lost 3 bases, with 10 bases between them. Looked up from germline, CDR1 is SNHLY and CDR2 is FYNNEI. The CDR3 nucleotides are TGTGCCAGCAAGGCAGAAGACTACGAGCAGTACTTC. This encodes CASKAEDYEQYF. Full variable domain (missing parts from reference TRBV2 and TRBJ2-7): EPEVTQTPSHQVTQMGQEVILRCVPISNHLYFYWYRQILGQKVEFLVSFYNNEISEKSEIFDDQFSVERPDGSNFTLKIRSTKLEDSAMYFCASKAEDYEQYFGPGTRLTVT.

The V and J genes are TRBV30 and TRBJ2-1; 10 bases align to TRBD2. This CDR3 region has 14 residues. Trimming took 5 bases from V and 8 from J; bases not matched to a gene: 9. The germline CDR1 and CDR2 sequences are GTSNPN and SVGIG (reference sequence). The CDR3 loop is CAWDPAGGSHEQFF. CDR3 DNA sequence: TGTGCCTGGGACCCAGCGGGAGGGTCGCATGAGCAGTTCTTC.